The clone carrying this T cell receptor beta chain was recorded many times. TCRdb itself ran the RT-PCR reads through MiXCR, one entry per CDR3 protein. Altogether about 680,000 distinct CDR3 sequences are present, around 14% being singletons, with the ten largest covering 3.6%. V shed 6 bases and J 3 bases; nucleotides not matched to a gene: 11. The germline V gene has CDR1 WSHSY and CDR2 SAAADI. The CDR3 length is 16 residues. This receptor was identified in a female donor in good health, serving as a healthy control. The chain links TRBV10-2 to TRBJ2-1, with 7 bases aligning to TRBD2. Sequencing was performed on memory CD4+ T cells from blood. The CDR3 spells CASSLPSGVNYNEQFF. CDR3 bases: TGCGCCAGCAGCCTTCCTAGCGGAGTGAACTACAATGAGCAGTTCTTC.